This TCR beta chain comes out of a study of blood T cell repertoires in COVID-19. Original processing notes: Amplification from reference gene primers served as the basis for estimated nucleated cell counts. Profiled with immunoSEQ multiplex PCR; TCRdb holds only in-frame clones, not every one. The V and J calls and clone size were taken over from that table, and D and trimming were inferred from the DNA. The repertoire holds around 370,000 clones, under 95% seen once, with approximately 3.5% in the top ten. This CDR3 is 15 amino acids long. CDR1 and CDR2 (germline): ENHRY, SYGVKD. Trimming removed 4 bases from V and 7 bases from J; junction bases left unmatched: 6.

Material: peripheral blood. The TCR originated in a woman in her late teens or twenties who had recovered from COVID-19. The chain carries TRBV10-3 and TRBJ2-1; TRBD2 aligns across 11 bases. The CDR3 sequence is CAISVGTSGSNEQFF. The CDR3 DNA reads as TGTGCCATCAGTGTGGGTACTAGCGGGAGTAATGAGCAGTTCTTC.